This TCR beta chain was documented in a study of regulatory T cells in long-lasting Graves disease. Study findings and constraints: Persistent disease favored TRBV28, TRBJ1-2 and TRBJ2-5.

Libraries of TCR beta came from iRepertoire HTBI primers plus Arm-PCR of CDR3 regions. In TCRdb, the multiplex PCR reads were re-called with MiXCR into one record per CDR3 protein. The repertoire includes roughly 380,000 distinct CDR3 sequences, about 16% of them detected once, and approximately 22% sits in the top ten. Stated time point: newly diagnosed GD, antithyroid drugs for less than 3 months. PBMC RNA served as the TCR library source. CDR1 and CDR2 from the germline V gene are LGHNA and YNFKEQ. V lost 5 bases to trimming and J lost 0 bases; unmatched junction nucleotides: 8. This CDR3 has 18 amino acids. This clonotype was counted only a few times. Its cognate antigen is unknown.

The sample in question was peripheral blood mononuclear cells (PBMCs), obtained at new diagnosis, from a patient treated with antithyroid drugs. The chain couples TRBV4-2 to TRBJ2-6; TRBD1 matches at 9 bases. The source of this sequence is a female donor with Graves disease. The CDR3 region is CASSGRDRASSGANVLTF. As DNA, the CDR3 is TGTGCCAGCAGCGGGCGGGACAGGGCTTCCTCTGGGGCCAACGTCCTGACTTTC.